These T cell receptor beta chains were read from a single sample in a study of cytomegalovirus exposure and HLA in healthy donors. TCRdb's copy holds only in-frame clones and misses some; the assay was immunoSEQ multiplex PCR. This sample yields about 160,000 clones, of which nearly 90% are seen a single time; about a tenth belongs to the top ten. The sequencing sample was made of PBMCs. Receptors were obtained from a woman between 18 and 29 years old in good health and CMV-seropositive. Each CDR3 is given with its conserved first and last residue. D genes are given only for firm matches. Where a row states a size, it is once, few, many or the class of an expanded clone; other rows omit it.

abundance	v_gene	d_gene	j_gene	CDR3nt	CDR3aa
.	TRBV7-8	TRBD1	TRBJ2-7	TGTGCCAGCAGTCCCCCGGGACAGGGGGCCTACGAGCAGTACTTC	CASSPPGQGAYEQYF
.	TRBV4-3	TRBD2	TRBJ2-1	TGCGCCAGCAGCCAAGCACTAGCGGGAGTAGAGAATGAGCAGTTCTTC	CASSQALAGVENEQFF
once	TRBV5-1	.	TRBJ1-1	TGCGCCAGCAGCTTGTTGGGACTTAGGGACACTGAAGCTTTCTTT	CASSLLGLRDTEAFF
.	TRBV10-3	TRBD2	TRBJ2-1	TGTGCCATCAGTGAGGTAGCGGGAGTAATTGGCAATGAGCAGTTCTTC	CAISEVAGVIGNEQFF
.	TRBV30	TRBD1	TRBJ2-2	TGTGCCCGGCGACAGGGCGTCACCGGGGAGCTGTTTTTT	CARRQGVTGELFF
.	TRBV2	TRBD1	TRBJ2-7	TGTGCCAGCAACGAAAGGACAGGGCTCTACGAGCAGTACTTC	CASNERTGLYEQYF
.	TRBV9	TRBD2	TRBJ2-5	TGTGCCAGCAGCGCGGGACTAGCGGGAGAGACCCAGTACTTC	CASSAGLAGETQYF
.	TRBV9	.	TRBJ2-7	TGTGCCAGCAGCGTATCTGAGCGCTTCCCGGAGCAGTACTTC	CASSVSERFPEQYF
many	TRBV19	.	TRBJ2-1	TGTGCCAGTAGTAGTCTAGCGAGCTCCTACAATGAGCAGTTCTTC	CASSSLASSYNEQFF
.	TRBV7-3	.	TRBJ2-1	TGTGCCAGCAGCTTAGGGCTTATCGGCAAGCGGGAGCAGTTCTTC	CASSLGLIGKREQFF
.	TRBV6-5	.	TRBJ2-1	TGTGCCAGCAGTTACGCCCGAAGGGGTTACAATGAGCAGTTCTTC	CASSYARRGYNEQFF
.	TRBV29-1	.	TRBJ1-2	TGCAGCGTTTTGGCGGGTGGCTACACCTTC	CSVLAGGYTF
few	TRBV4-1	.	TRBJ1-2	TGCGCCAGCAGCCAAGGAGGGTATGGGTATGGCTACACCTTC	CASSQGGYGYGYTF
.	TRBV19	.	TRBJ1-5	TGTGCCAGTAGTATAGGGGACATTTTAAATCAGCCCCAGCATTTT	CASSIGDILNQPQHF
.	TRBV6-1	.	TRBJ1-1	TGTGCCAGCAGATTAACACAGGGGAACACTGAAGCTTTCTTT	CASRLTQGNTEAFF
.	TRBV9	.	TRBJ2-7	TGTGCCAGCAGTGCACACAGGGCCCCATGGCCCACGGGTGAGCAGTACTTC	CASSAHRAPWPTGEQYF
.	TRBV6-1	TRBD1	TRBJ1-4	TGTGCCAGCAGTGACCGGACAGGGGCTAGAGAAAAACTGTTTTTT	CASSDRTGAREKLFF
.	TRBV2	TRBD2	TRBJ2-1	TGTGCCAGCAACCGACAGCGGGAGTCCGGGGGTGAGCAGTTCTTC	CASNRQRESGGEQFF
.	TRBV11-3	TRBD2	TRBJ2-1	TGTGCCAGCAGCTTAGAGCCGAATGGACTAGCGGGCCCGTTCTTC	CASSLEPNGLAGPFF
.	TRBV10-3	.	TRBJ2-1	TGTGCCATCAGCTACAGCCACAATGAGCAGTTCTTC	CAISYSHNEQFF
once	TRBV27	.	TRBJ2-7	TGTGCCAGCAGTACGACACCGCTCTCCCGGGAGCAGTACTTC	CASSTTPLSREQYF
.	TRBV19	.	TRBJ2-7	TGTGCCAGTAGTATAGGGGTCTCGGGAGAGCAGTACTTC	CASSIGVSGEQYF
.	TRBV10-3	TRBD2	TRBJ2-3	TGTGCCATCAGTGAGCCCGGGACTAGCAGAGATACGCAGTATTTT	CAISEPGTSRDTQYF
.	TRBV6-4	.	TRBJ2-3	TGTGCCAGCAGTGACCATTTCACAGATACGCAGTATTTT	CASSDHFTDTQYF
.	TRBV7-8	TRBD1	TRBJ1-1	TGTGCCAGCAGCCCGGGGACAGGGGGGAACACTGAAGCTTTCTTT	CASSPGTGGNTEAFF
.	TRBV29-1	.	TRBJ1-2	TGCAGCGTGACACGCGTAGGAGGCTACACCTTC	CSVTRVGGYTF
.	TRBV6-5	TRBD1	TRBJ1-5	TGTGCCAGCAGTTTAGACAGGGGTCAGCCCCAGCATTTT	CASSLDRGQPQHF